This entry features one TCR beta chain sequence. The source of the sample is a study of blood T cell repertoires in COVID-19. About the research overall: Samples taken during acute and convalescent COVID-19 were collected in the United States, Italy and Spain.

Trimming removed 4 bases at V and 5 bases at J, with 19 bases between. The CDR3 totals 15 residues. TCRdb's table, derived via immunoSEQ multiplex PCR, lists solely in-frame clones and lacks some. The table has roughly 330,000 clones, about 87% seen once. Clinical histories supplied by participants themselves formed the basis of cohort assignment. All recovered Cohort 3 donors got two negative PCRs, got clearance, or saw symptom resolution. The chain is built from TRBV5-3 and TRBJ2-7; possibly TRBD1 for D (6 bases). TRBV5-3 carries the ORF label, with uncertain function. This TCR came from a woman aged 25 to 39 who had recovered from COVID-19. Sequenced input: PBMCs or T cells enriched from blood (not recorded which). CDR3 sequence reads: CARSHMRDTGDEQYF. For the CDR3, the DNA is TGTGCCAGAAGCCACATGAGGGACACCGGTGACGAGCAGTACTTC.